This TCR beta chain was observed in a study of blood T cell repertoires in COVID-19. V dropped 1 base and J dropped 8 bases, with 11 bases sitting between them. Germline values: CDR1 KGHSH, CDR2 LQKENI. The CDR3 spans 13 residues. This table comes from immunoSEQ multiplex PCR, and its TCRdb copy is limited to in-frame clones, with some not included. In the table there are some 400,000 clones, just over 90% of which are singletons. The source is a middle-aged woman who had been exposed to COVID-19. The V gene is TRBV18, the J gene TRBJ1-1; no clear D. Sequenced sample: PBMCs or T cells enriched from blood (not recorded which). CDR3 amino acids: CASSPLASGEAFF. CDR3 coding DNA: TGTGCCAGCTCACCACTCGCATCGGGGGAAGCTTTCTTT.